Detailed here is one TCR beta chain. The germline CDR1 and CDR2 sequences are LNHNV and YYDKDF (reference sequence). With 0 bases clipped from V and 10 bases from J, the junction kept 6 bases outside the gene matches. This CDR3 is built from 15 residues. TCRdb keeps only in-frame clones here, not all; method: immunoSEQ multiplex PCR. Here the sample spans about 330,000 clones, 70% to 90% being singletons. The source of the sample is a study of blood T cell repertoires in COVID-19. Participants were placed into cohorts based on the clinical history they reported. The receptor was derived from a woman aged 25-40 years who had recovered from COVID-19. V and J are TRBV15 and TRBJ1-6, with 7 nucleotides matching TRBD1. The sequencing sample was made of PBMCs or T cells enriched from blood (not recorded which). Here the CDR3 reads CATSRDYEGGSPLHF. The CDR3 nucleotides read TGTGCCACCAGCAGAGATTACGAAGGGGGCTCACCCCTCCACTTT.